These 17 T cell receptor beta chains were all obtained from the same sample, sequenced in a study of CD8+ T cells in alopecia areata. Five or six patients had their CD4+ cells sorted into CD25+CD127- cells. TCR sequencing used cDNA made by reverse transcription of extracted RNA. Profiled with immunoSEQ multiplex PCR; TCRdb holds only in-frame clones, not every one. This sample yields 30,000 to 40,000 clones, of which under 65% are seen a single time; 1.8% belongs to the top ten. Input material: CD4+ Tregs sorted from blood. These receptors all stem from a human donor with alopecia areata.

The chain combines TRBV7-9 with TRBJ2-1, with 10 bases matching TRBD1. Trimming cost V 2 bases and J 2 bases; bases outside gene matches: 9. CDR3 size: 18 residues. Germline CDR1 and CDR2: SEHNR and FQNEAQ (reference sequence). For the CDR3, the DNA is TGTGCCAGCAGCTTATCACGGACAGGGGGACAAACCTACAATGAGCAGTTCTTC. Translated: CASSLSRTGGQTYNEQFF.

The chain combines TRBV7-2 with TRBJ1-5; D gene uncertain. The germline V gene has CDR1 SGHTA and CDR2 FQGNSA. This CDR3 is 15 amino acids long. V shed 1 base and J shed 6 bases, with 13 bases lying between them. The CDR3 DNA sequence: TGTGCCAGCAGCTTAGAAGTCCAGGCCCGTCAGCCCCAGCATTTT. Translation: CASSLEVQARQPQHF.

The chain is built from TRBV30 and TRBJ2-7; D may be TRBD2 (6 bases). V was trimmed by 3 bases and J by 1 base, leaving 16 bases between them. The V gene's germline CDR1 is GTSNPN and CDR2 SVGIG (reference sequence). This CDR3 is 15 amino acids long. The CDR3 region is CAWSLGWGESYEQYF. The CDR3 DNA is TGTGCCTGGAGCCTCGGTTGGGGGGAATCCTACGAGCAGTACTTC.

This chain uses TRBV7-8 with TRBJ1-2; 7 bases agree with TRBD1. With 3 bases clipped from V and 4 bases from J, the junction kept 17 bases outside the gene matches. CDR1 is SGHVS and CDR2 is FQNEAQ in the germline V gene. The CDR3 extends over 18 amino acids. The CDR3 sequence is CASSLVGGQSYGGYGYTF. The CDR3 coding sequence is TGTGCCAGCAGCTTGGTTGGGGGACAGTCATATGGAGGCTATGGCTACACCTTC.

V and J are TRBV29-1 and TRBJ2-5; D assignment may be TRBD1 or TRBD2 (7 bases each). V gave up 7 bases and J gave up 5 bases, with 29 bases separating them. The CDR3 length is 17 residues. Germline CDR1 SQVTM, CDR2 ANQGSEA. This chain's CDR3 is CSARKGAAGVPRETQYF. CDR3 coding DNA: TGCAGCGCCAGGAAGGGGGCCGCGGGGGTCCCCAGGGAGACCCAGTACTTC.

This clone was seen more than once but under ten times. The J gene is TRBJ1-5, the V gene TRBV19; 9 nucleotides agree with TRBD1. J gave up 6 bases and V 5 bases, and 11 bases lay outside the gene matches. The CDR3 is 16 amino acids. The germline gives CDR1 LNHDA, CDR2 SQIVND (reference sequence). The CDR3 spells CASSSSGQGFVQPQHF. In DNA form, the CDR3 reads TGTGCCAGTAGTTCCTCTGGACAGGGGTTCGTTCAGCCCCAGCATTTT.

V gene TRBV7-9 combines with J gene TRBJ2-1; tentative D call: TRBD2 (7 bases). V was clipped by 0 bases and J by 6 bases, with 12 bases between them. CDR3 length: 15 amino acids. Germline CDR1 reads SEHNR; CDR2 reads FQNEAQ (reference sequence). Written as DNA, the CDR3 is TGTGCCAGCAGCTTAGCGGGGGGGCTAGTCAATGAGCAGTTCTTC. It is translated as CASSLAGGLVNEQFF.

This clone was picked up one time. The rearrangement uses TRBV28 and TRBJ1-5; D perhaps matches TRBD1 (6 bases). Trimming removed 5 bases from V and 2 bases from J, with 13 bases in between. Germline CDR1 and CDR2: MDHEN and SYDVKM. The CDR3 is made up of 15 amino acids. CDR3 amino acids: CASSEQGRGNQPQHF. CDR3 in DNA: TGTGCCAGCAGTGAACAGGGTAGGGGCAATCAGCCCCAGCATTTT.

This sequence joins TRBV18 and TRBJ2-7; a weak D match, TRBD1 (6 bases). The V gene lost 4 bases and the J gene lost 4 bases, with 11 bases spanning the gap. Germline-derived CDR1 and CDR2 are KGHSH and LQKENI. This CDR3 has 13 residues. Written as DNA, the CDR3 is TGTGCCAGCTCACTCCGGGACAAATACGAGCAGTACTTC. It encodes CASSLRDKYEQYF.

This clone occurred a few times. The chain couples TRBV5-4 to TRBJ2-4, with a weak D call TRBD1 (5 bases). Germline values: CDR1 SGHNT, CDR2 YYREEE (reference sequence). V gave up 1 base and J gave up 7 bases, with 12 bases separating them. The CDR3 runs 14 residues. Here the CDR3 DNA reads TGTGCCAGCAGCTTGCGTGGGGCCGGGAACATTCAGTACTTC. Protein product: CASSLRGAGNIQYF. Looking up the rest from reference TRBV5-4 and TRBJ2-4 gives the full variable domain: ETGVTQSPTHLIKTRGQQVTLRCSSQSGHNTVSWYQQALGQGPQFIFQYYREEENGRGNFPPRFSGLQFPNYSSELNVNALELDDSALYLCASSLRGAGNIQYFGAGTRLSVL.

In DNA form, the CDR3 reads TGTGCCAGCAGCCCCGCCCGGGAAGGCTACACCTTC. As protein: CASSPAREGYTF. The genes are TRBV7-9 and TRBJ1-2, with D unclear. This CDR3 comprises 12 residues. V was clipped by 5 bases and J by 8 bases, with 12 bases between them. CDR1 is SEHNR and CDR2 is FQNEAQ in the germline V gene (reference sequence).

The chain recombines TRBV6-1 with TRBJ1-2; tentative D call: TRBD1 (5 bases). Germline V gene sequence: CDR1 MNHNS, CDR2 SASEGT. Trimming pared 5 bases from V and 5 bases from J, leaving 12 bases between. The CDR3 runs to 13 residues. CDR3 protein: CASSSIQGYGYTF. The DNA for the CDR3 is TGTGCCAGCAGTTCGATCCAGGGTTATGGCTACACCTTC.

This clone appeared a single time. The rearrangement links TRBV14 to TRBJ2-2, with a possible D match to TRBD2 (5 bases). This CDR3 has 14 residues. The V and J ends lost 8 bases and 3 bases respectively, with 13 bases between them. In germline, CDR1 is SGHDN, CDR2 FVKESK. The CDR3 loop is CASGNSRDTGELFF. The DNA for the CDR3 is TGTGCCAGCGGGAACTCGAGGGACACCGGGGAGCTGTTTTTT.

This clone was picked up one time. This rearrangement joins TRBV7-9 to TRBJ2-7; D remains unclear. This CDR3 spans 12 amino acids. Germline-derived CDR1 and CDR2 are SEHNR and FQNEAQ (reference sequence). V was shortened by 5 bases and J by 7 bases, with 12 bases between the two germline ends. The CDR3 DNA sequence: TGTGCCAGCAGCCTCCCCCCTGGAGAGCAGTACTTC. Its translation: CASSLPPGEQYF.

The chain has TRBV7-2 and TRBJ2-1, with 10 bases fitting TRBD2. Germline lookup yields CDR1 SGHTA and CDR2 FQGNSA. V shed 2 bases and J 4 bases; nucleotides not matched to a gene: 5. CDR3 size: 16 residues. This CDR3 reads CASSLYTSGVYNEQFF. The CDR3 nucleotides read TGTGCCAGCAGCTTATACACTAGCGGGGTTTACAATGAGCAGTTCTTC.

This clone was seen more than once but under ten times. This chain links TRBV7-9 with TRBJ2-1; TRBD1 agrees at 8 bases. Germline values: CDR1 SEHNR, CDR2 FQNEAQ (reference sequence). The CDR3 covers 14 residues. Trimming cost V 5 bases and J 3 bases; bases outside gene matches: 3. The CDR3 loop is CASSDRGGYNEQFF. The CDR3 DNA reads TGTGCCAGCAGCGACAGGGGCGGCTACAATGAGCAGTTCTTC.

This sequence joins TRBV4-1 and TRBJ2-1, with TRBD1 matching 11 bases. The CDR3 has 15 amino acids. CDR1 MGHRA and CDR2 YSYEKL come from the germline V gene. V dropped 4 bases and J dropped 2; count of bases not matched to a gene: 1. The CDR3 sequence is CASSRDRGTYNEQFF. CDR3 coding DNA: TGCGCCAGCAGCCGGGACAGGGGGACCTACAATGAGCAGTTCTTC.